This T cell receptor beta chain was retrieved from a study of cytomegalovirus exposure and HLA in healthy donors. Researchers ran the PCR with 60 Vbeta and 13 Jbeta primers. TCRdb's copy holds only in-frame clones and misses some; the assay was immunoSEQ multiplex PCR. This sample carries about 150,000 clones, 70% to 85% of them seen once, and the ten largest clones take 1.1% to 1.5%. Study-wide results and limits: Cytomegalovirus-associated TCR beta chains were listed, numbering 150 to 200. For cytomegalovirus status, the classifier reportedly gave diagnoses with high specificity and sensitivity.

For this clone: Its antigen is unknown.

Healthy bone marrow donors formed the donor group. The CDR3 is 14 amino acids. Unmatched junction bases numbered 7, after V lost 5 bases and J lost 7 bases. In germline, CDR1 is MNHEY, CDR2 SVGAGI. Sequencing was performed on PBMCs. The chain recombines TRBV6-5 with TRBJ2-5; 10 bases are shared with TRBD2. This clonotype originated in a male donor in good health and CMV-seronegative. The CDR3 region has the DNA TGTGCCAGCAGTGAGGTAGCGGGGGGTGTGACCCAGTACTTC. It yields the protein CASSEVAGGVTQYF.